This T cell receptor (beta chain) is from a study of shared clonotypes between healthy human individuals. Regarding the study as a whole: Collection of samples was limited to blood; tissue repertoires likely differ. The sharing of 5% to 6.5% of naive CD4 clonotypes was seen across a handful of donors.

The V and J ends lost 4 bases and 2 bases, in that order; junction bases with no gene match: 5. The CDR3 has 15 residues. The germline CDR1 and CDR2 sequences are SGHNT and YYREEE (reference sequence). For every subset, genomic DNA was evenly distributed across several immunoSEQ plates. The authors' processing: There were no quality scores in the junction-only immunoSEQ sequences, so filtering differed. Produced via immunoSEQ multiplex PCR; TCRdb's table is partial and in-frame only. For V, J and clone size, that table is used; D and trimming come from the DNA. Of 2 million to 2.5 million clones listed, around 95% are singletons. To note about this clone: Its antigen is unidentified.

The receptor was isolated from a young man in good health. V gene TRBV5-4 combines with J gene TRBJ2-5, with 10 bases that match TRBD1. Sequenced: naive CD4+ T cells sorted from blood. Subset reported: CD45RA+ positively selected. CDR3 loop: CASSPGDRGQETQYF. CDR3 coding DNA: TGTGCCAGCAGCCCGGGGGACAGGGGTCAAGAGACCCAGTACTTC. Filled out from reference TRBV5-4 and TRBJ2-5, the complete variable domain reads ETGVTQSPTHLIKTRGQQVTLRCSSQSGHNTVSWYQQALGQGPQFIFQYYREEENGRGNFPPRFSGLQFPNYSSELNVNALELDDSALYLCASSPGDRGQETQYFGPGTRLLVL.